This T cell receptor (beta chain) originates from a study of control samples from healthy donors and cancer patients. Here immunoSEQ multiplex PCR was the method, and the copy in TCRdb shows in-frame clones only, minus some. The data show over 75,000 clones, around four fifths seen once. The CDR3 length is 14 residues. Germline-derived CDR1 and CDR2 are MNHEY and SMNVEV (reference sequence). Trimming at V came to 4 bases and at J to 7 bases, leaving 10 bases not matched to a gene. This chain connects TRBV27 to TRBJ2-7; the match to TRBD2 covers 7 bases. This clonotype was sampled from a man aged 25-45 years in good health. Sequencing was done on a sample of blood. Here the CDR3 DNA reads TGTGCCAGCAGTTCCATCTTGGGGACTAAGGAGCAGTACTTC. Translation: CASSSILGTKEQYF.